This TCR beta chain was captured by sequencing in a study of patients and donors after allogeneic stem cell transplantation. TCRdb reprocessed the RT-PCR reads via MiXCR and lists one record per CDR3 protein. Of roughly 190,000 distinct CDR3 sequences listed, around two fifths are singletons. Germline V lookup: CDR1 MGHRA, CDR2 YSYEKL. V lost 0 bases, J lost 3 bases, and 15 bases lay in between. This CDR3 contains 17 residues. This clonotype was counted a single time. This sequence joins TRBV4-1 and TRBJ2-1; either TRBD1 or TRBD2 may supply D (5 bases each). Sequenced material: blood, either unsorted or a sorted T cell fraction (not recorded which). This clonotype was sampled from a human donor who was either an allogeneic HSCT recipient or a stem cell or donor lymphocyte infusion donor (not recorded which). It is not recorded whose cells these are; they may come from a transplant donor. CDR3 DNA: TGCGCCAGCAGCCAAGATGTTACTAGGGGTGGCTACAATGAGCAGTTCTTC. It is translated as CASSQDVTRGGYNEQFF.